These 7 T cell receptor beta chains share one sample of origin, sequenced in a study of blood T cell repertoires in COVID-19. The method was immunoSEQ multiplex PCR; TCRdb's version includes in-frame clones alone and lacks a portion of them. The data contain hundreds of thousands of clones, around 91% of them singletons. The sequenced sample was PBMCs or T cells enriched from blood (not recorded which). These TCRs come from a man aged 30-40 years who had recovered from COVID-19.

This clone came up once. The chain is built from TRBV3-1 (or the pseudogene TRBV3-2) and TRBJ2-5; 10 bases agree with TRBD1. Germline V gene sequence: CDR1 LGHDT, CDR2 YNNKEL (reference sequence). V gave up 5 bases and J gave up 5 bases; unmatched junction bases: 8. This CDR3 has 15 amino acids. The CDR3 bases are TGTGCCAGCAGCAGAGGGACAGGGGAAATGGAGACCCAGTACTTC. Translation: CASSRGTGEMETQYF.

CDR3 region: CASSLNSGRADEQFF. The CDR3 DNA reads as TGTGCCAGCTCCCTAAATAGCGGGAGGGCCGATGAGCAGTTCTTC. The rearrangement joins TRBV7-2 to TRBJ2-1; 11 nucleotides align to TRBD2. The trim removed 8 bases at V and 8 bases at J, leaving 11 bases unmatched. The CDR3 has 15 amino acids. CDR1 is SGHTA and CDR2 is FQGNSA in the germline V gene.

The genes are TRBV4-1 and TRBJ2-2, with 11 nucleotides matching TRBD2. This CDR3 comprises 19 residues. Trimming at V came to 0 bases and at J to 0 bases, leaving 6 bases not matched to a gene. Germline CDR1 MGHRA, CDR2 YSYEKL. CDR3 bases: TGCGCCAGCAGCCAAGAGTCTAGCGGGAGGACCGCGAACACCGGGGAGCTGTTTTTT. Translating it yields CASSQESSGRTANTGELFF.

The rearrangement joins TRBV19 to TRBJ1-5, with D tentatively TRBD1 (6 bases). The CDR3 totals 13 residues. The germline V gene has CDR1 LNHDA and CDR2 SQIVND (reference sequence). V gave up 7 bases and J gave up 7 bases, with 14 bases separating them. The CDR3 region has the DNA TGTGCCAGTACCTCGGACAGTTGGCAGCCCCAGCATTTT. Its translation is CASTSDSWQPQHF.

As regards this clone: At one end the junction does not follow the germline gene, possibly because of a read error. The rearrangement uses TRBV2 and TRBJ1-2; D not certain. In germline, CDR1 is SNHLY, CDR2 FYNNEI. The CDR3 has 12 residues. The CDR3, as DNA: TGTGCCAGCGGCAACTTGGACTCCGTGCCGTTATTC. Its translation: CASGNLDSVPLF.

The chain links TRBV6-1 to TRBJ1-1; D is perhaps TRBD1 (5 bases). Trimming shortened V by 2 bases and J by 1 base, and 8 bases separated the two germline ends. The CDR3 is 14 residues long. Germline CDR1 MNHNS, CDR2 SASEGT. The DNA for the CDR3 is TGTGCCAGCAGTGAAAGGGGATCGAACACTGAAGCTTTCTTT. It translates to CASSERGSNTEAFF.

The chain employs TRBV21-1 and TRBJ1-1; TRBD1 is the table's D call and was not checked against the DNA. TRBV21-1 is a listed pseudogene. The CDR3 has 19 amino acids. This CDR3 is CASSKAPKDRGPPRAEAFF. In DNA, the CDR3 is TGTGCCAGCAGCAAAGCGCCTAAAGACAGGGGCCCTCCTCGCGCGGAAGCTTTCTTT.